Given below is one T cell receptor (beta chain) in context. Its antigen is unknown. No base qualities exist here, and no much larger clone lies one base off it. The data belong to a study of graft-versus-host responses after intestinal transplantation (dated by TCRdb to about 2021). Regarding the complete study: Recipients received multivisceral, liver-intestinal, or isolated intestinal transplants. Anti-thymocyte globulin induction was given to all recipients, followed by maintenance tacrolimus and steroids for around three years. Bulk TCR-beta CDR3 sequencing was used to track graft-versus-host and host-versus-graft alloreactive T cell clones in the graft, circulation and bone marrow after intestinal transplantation. Alloreactive clones were identified by sequencing pre-transplant mixed lymphocyte reaction products and comparing these products with unstimulated pre-transplant donor and recipient T cells. The cohort enrolled 24 intestinal transplant recipients including one retransplant, and a few patients lacking pretransplant specimens were excluded. Donor T cell macrochimerism was defined as a peak of at least 4% donor T cells among recipient peripheral blood mononuclear cells. Samples from a few later patients were sequenced in-house on an Illumina MiSeq with MiXCR processing rather than by the commercial service.

The study at large found these results: The relatively low number and heterogeneity of intestinal transplant patients limited the conclusions. Early after transplant, peak levels of circulating GvH clones were found to be associated with declines in HvG clones. Patients with donor T cell macrochimerism had high GvH to HvG T cell clonal ratios in their allografts. GvH clones were found in recipient bone marrow, and some of the GvH clones appeared earlier in ileal mucosa or blood, which is consistent with an intestinal mucosal origin.

In the first month after transplant, blood samples were collected up to 4 times, and after that at least monthly when available. Libraries were prepared through the immunoSEQ multiplex PCR assay. For most patients, genomic DNA was subjected to high-throughput TCR-beta CDR3 sequencing by Adaptive Biotechnologies. The authors' pipeline ran thus. TCR sequencing data were retrieved from Adaptive's ImmunoSEQ software for roughly 20 patients, whereas a few other patients were processed with MiXCR and VDJtools. CDR3 nucleotide sequences shared between donor and recipient were removed because their origin could not be assigned. To be classed as alloreactive, a clone needed at least 2-fold expansion over unstimulated cells and a minimum CFSE-low frequency of 0.002% (template counts) or 0.001% (read counts). A clone was considered mappable if detected in the sequenced pre-transplant spleen, lymph node, or MLR CFSE-low populations of the donor or recipient. The cumulative frequency of alloreactive clones was calculated as a percentage of all sequences, weighted by copy number. TCRdb holds this immuneACCESS table with in-frame rearrangements only. Some clones are missing; in checked studies, unresolved V genes explain under half, and the rest has no known cause. The V and J calls and clone size are taken from that table; D and trimming were inferred from the DNA. The sample table holds fewer than 30,000 clones, of which nearly 90% were seen once. Jointly, the top ten make up 11% of the sample.

The receptor was derived from a human patient who received an intestinal transplant, so some T cells may come from the graft donor. This specimen consisted of PBMCs, obtained about 15 months after intestinal transplantation.

The DNA reads TGTGCCAGCAAGCGGGGACCAGTTGGGACCCAGTACTTC. This encodes CASKRGPVGTQYF. The V and J genes are TRBV2 and TRBJ2-5; 7 central bases correspond to TRBD2. The CDR3 goes from the cysteine to the phenylalanine over 13 residues. This entry keeps only the CDR3 DNA: 39 bases, framed from base 1. After removal of 7 bases from V and 7 bases from J, the junction retains 9 bases not matched to a gene. The germline V gene encodes CDR1 SNHLY and CDR2 FYNNEI.